The entry that follows covers one T cell receptor (beta chain) sequence. Participants were aged about 18 to 89 years from about 25 US areas. Participants' own reports of clinical history determined their cohort assignment. For recovered donors of Cohort 3, there were two negative PCRs, clearance, or symptom resolution. This entry belongs to a study of blood T cell repertoires in COVID-19. Whole-study context: The samples span acute and convalescent COVID-19 from the United States, Italy and Spain.

The repertoire was sequenced with immunoSEQ multiplex PCR; TCRdb's copy has only in-frame clones and lacks some. The repertoire holds some 380,000 clones, with approximately 89% as singletons. There are 14 residues in the CDR3. V was pared by 5 bases and J by 3 bases, with 11 bases between. In germline, CDR1 is SEHNR, CDR2 FQNEAQ (reference sequence). The receptor's source is a man aged 25 to 40 who had recovered from COVID-19. The sequencing input was PBMCs or T cells enriched from blood (not recorded which). The chain is built from TRBV7-9 and TRBJ2-1; D is perhaps TRBD1 (5 bases). As DNA, the CDR3 is TGTGCCAGCAGCCCAACAGGTAGCTACAATGAGCAGTTCTTC. It translates to CASSPTGSYNEQFF.